Presented here are 3 T cell receptor beta chains from one specimen sequenced in a study of OX40 agonist ivuxolimab in advanced cancers. Produced via immunoSEQ multiplex PCR; TCRdb's table is partial and in-frame only. In the table there are 66,000 or so clones, 87% of which are singletons. The sample was CD4+ or CD8+ T cells sorted from blood, taken in a trial of the OX40 agonist ivuxolimab. The source is an adult with an advanced solid tumor such as melanoma, head and neck, liver or kidney cancer.

CDR3: CASSLGGGYKMNTEAFF. In DNA, the CDR3 is TGTGCCAGCAGCTTAGGTGGAGGTTATAAAATGAACACTGAAGCTTTCTTT. This sequence joins TRBV7-6 and TRBJ1-1; D remains ambiguous. Deletions cut 1 base from V and 0 bases from J, with 15 bases between. Germline CDR1 and CDR2: SGHVS and FNYEAQ. The CDR3 covers 17 residues.

The V call is TRBV7-2, the J call TRBJ1-2; 7 nucleotides match TRBD1. CDR1 and CDR2 (germline): SGHTA, FQGNSA. This CDR3 contains 14 residues. V lost 2 bases and J lost 6; bases outside the gene matches: 6. CDR3 sequence reads: CASSLNRGFDGYTF. CDR3 bases: TGTGCCAGCAGCTTAAACAGGGGATTCGATGGCTACACCTTC.

J is TRBJ2-2 and V is TRBV28; 8 bases match TRBD1. The V segment lost 3 bases and the J segment 0 bases; nucleotides outside the gene matches: 3. This CDR3 is built from 16 residues. Looked up from germline, CDR1 is MDHEN and CDR2 is SYDVKM. The CDR3 DNA is TGTGCCAGCAGTTTCGGACAGGGAGCGAACACCGGGGAGCTGTTTTTT. It yields the protein CASSFGQGANTGELFF.